This T cell receptor beta chain was documented in a study of blood T cell repertoires in COVID-19. Study details: Some COVID-19 samples were acute and others convalescent; all came from the United States, Italy and Spain.

Germline V gene lookup returns CDR1 SGHNT and CDR2 YYREEE (reference sequence). V gave up 0 bases and J gave up 4 bases, with 8 bases separating them. This CDR3 has 15 residues. Membership in each cohort depended on participant-reported clinical history. Before being deemed recovered, Cohort 3 donors had two negative PCRs, clearance, or symptom resolution. Generated by immunoSEQ multiplex PCR, the TCRdb table keeps only in-frame clones and is missing some. Of some 390,000 clones listed, around 92% are singletons. The J gene is TRBJ2-6, the V gene TRBV5-4, with D unclear. The receptor was derived from a woman aged 25 to 39 who had recovered from COVID-19. Input material: PBMCs or T cells enriched from blood (not recorded which). The DNA of the CDR3 is TGTGCCAGCAGCTTGGGCCAAGCAGGGGCCAACGTCCTGACTTTC. This encodes CASSLGQAGANVLTF.